The rows below give T cell receptor beta chains drawn from one sample of a study of blood T cell repertoires in COVID-19. Libraries were prepared by immunoSEQ multiplex PCR; TCRdb keeps only in-frame clonotypes and omits some of them. The table includes about 200,000 clones, 70% to 85% detected once. The sample comprised peripheral blood. The origin of the receptors is a human donor with acute or convalescent COVID-19. The donor label of this sample is uncertain. CDR3s include the opening cysteine and the closing phenylalanine or tryptophan. D genes are given only for firm matches. Rows may omit the clone size; those that give it use once, few, many or a size class.

TRBJ1-1 . TRBV29-1 . TGCAGCGCCGATCGGGTGAGGGCCACTGAAGCTTTCTTT CSADRVRATEAFF
TRBJ2-3 . TRBV19 once TGTGCCAGTAACGAGGGGGGGGCGGGCTACACAGATACGCAGTATTTT CASNEGGAGYTDTQYF
TRBJ2-2 TRBD2 TRBV10-2 . TGCGCCAGCAGAGGACTAGCGGGGACCGGGGAGCTGTTTTTT CASRGLAGTGELFF
TRBJ1-1 . TRBV28 . TGTGCCAGCAGTTTCGGGTATGTGAACACTGAAGCTTTCTTT CASSFGYVNTEAFF
TRBJ1-6 . TRBV11-2 . TGTGCCAGCAGCTTAGAAGCGGGGGCGAGCTCCTATAATTCACCCCTCCACTTT CASSLEAGASSYNSPLHF
TRBJ2-7 . TRBV6-5 . TGTGCCAGCAGTTATTCCGGGACTGGCAGTCCCTACGAGCAGTACTTC CASSYSGTGSPYEQYF
TRBJ2-5 TRBD1 TRBV25-1 . TGTGCCAGCAGTGAATTTACAGGGGCCAGGGAGACCCAGTACTTC CASSEFTGARETQYF
TRBJ2-2 TRBD2 TRBV25-1 . TGTGCCACCGCGACTAGCGGGAACACCGGGGAGCTGTTTTTT CATATSGNTGELFF
TRBJ1-4 . TRBV4-3 few TGCGCCAGCAGCCAACAGCGGGAAAAACTGTTTTTT CASSQQREKLFF
TRBJ2-6 . TRBV6-2/TRBV6-3 . TGTGCCAGCAGTCAGGGGGGGGCCAACGTCCTGACTTTC CASSQGGANVLTF
TRBJ1-4 . TRBV19 . TGTGCCAGTAGTATACGAGGTGCTTCTACTTCAACTAATGAAAAACTGTTTTTT CASSIRGASTSTNEKLFF
TRBJ2-1 TRBD2 TRBV25-1 . TGTGCCAGCAGTGTGGCTAGCGGGAGGGATGAGCAGTTCTTC CASSVASGRDEQFF
TRBJ2-1 TRBD2 TRBV30 once TGTGCCTGGAGTGTCCGGCGGGGGAAGAATGAGCAGTTCTTC CAWSVRRGKNEQFF
TRBJ1-2 . TRBV13 few TGTGCCAGCAGCTTATTCGAGGGCCACAGCTATGGCTACACCTTC CASSLFEGHSYGYTF
TRBJ1-6 TRBD1 TRBV7-2 . TGTGCCAGCAGCTGGACAGGGAGCTTTAATTCACCCCTCCACTTT CASSWTGSFNSPLHF
TRBJ1-2 . TRBV6-1 . TGTGCCAGCAGTGAAGCAACCGGGAACTATGGCTACACCTTC CASSEATGNYGYTF
TRBJ2-7 . TRBV29-1 . TGCAGCGTTGAAGCCTCCAGGGGATACGAGCAGTACTTC CSVEASRGYEQYF
TRBJ2-3 TRBD2 TRBV19 few TGTGCCAGTAGTGTGGGCAGCGGGAAGGGCACAGATACGCAGTATTTT CASSVGSGKGTDTQYF
TRBJ2-2 . TRBV3-1/TRBV3-2 . TGTGCCAGCATCCGCAGAACGAACACCGGGGAGCTGTTTTTT CASIRRTNTGELFF
TRBJ1-2 . TRBV27 . TGTGCCAGCAGTTGGTTCGGGGGGCTGGACTATGGCTACACCTTC CASSWFGGLDYGYTF
TRBJ2-3 TRBD2 TRBV14 . TGTGCCAGCAGCCATGGCGGGAGGGTACATACGCAGTATTTT CASSHGGRVHTQYF
TRBJ2-2 TRBD2 TRBV5-1 . TGCGCCAGCAGCCGTGGACTAGCGGGAGGGCCGGGCGGGGAGCTGTTTTTT CASSRGLAGGPGGELFF
TRBJ1-4 . TRBV6-1 . TGTGCCAGCAGTGAGACAGGATATAATGAAAAACTGTTTTTT CASSETGYNEKLFF
TRBJ1-6 . TRBV6-5 once TGTGCCAGCCGGACGGGGTGGGGGGATTCACCCCTCCACTTT CASRTGWGDSPLHF
TRBJ1-2 . TRBV28 . TGTGCCAGCAGCCTCGGAGGAGCCACTAACTATGGCTACACCTTC CASSLGGATNYGYTF
TRBJ1-2 . TRBV7-2 . TGTGCCAGCAGCCAGAGGACGGGGGAAGGCGGCTACACCTTC CASSQRTGEGGYTF
TRBJ1-5 . TRBV2 . TGTGCCAGCAGTGAAGTTCAGGGTGGCCAGCCCCAGCATTTT CASSEVQGGQPQHF
TRBJ1-1 TRBD1 TRBV7-2 few TGTGCCAGCAGCCCCCGACAGGGAGGAAGCACTGAAGCTTTCTTT CASSPRQGGSTEAFF
TRBJ2-3 TRBD2 TRBV7-9 . TGTGCCAGCAGCTTAGGCCAGCGGGAGATCTCAGATACGCAGTATTTT CASSLGQREISDTQYF
TRBJ1-2 . TRBV30 . TGTGCCTGGACATCTAACTATGGCTACACCTTC CAWTSNYGYTF
TRBJ1-6 . TRBV30 . TGTGCCTGGAGTGGTGACAAAGATTCACCCCTCCACTTT CAWSGDKDSPLHF
TRBJ2-5 . TRBV7-9 . TGTGCCAGCAGCCCTTGGACAGCATTCCAAGAGACCCAGTACTTC CASSPWTAFQETQYF
TRBJ1-1 . TRBV5-1 . TGCGCCAGCAGCTCCCAGGGCGGAAACACTGAAGCTTTCTTT CASSSQGGNTEAFF
TRBJ1-2 . TRBV28 . TGTGCCAGCAGGTCGGCAGGGGATGGCTACACCTTC CASRSAGDGYTF
TRBJ2-1 . TRBV6-6 . TGTGCCAGCAGTTTTGATAAGACACGGAACAATGAGCAGTTCTTC CASSFDKTRNNEQFF
TRBJ1-1 . TRBV7-9 once TGTGCCAGCAGCTTAGCCGGAGGGCAGGCAGCTTTCTTT CASSLAGGQAAFF
TRBJ1-2 . TRBV27 . TGTGCCAGCAGTTCCCTCGGCAGGGGCTACACCTTC CASSSLGRGYTF
TRBJ2-2 TRBD2 TRBV5-8 . TGTGCCAGCAGCCACATCACTAGCGGGAGGACCGGGGAGCTGTTTTTT CASSHITSGRTGELFF
TRBJ2-7 TRBD2 TRBV2 . TGTGCCAGCAGTGCACTAGCGGTATCCTACGAGCAGTACTTC CASSALAVSYEQYF
TRBJ2-1 TRBD1 TRBV6-6 once TGTGCCAGCACCCAGGGGGCGCTCAATGAGCAGCTCTTC CASTQGALNEQLF
TRBJ2-7 . TRBV28 . TGTGCCAGCAGTTTTGGGGGGTCCTGGTACGAGCAGTACTTC CASSFGGSWYEQYF
TRBJ2-2 . TRBV9 many TGTGCCAGCAGCGTAGCAGGGGACGGGGAGCTGTTTTTT CASSVAGDGELFF
TRBJ2-7 TRBD1 TRBV29-1 few TGCAGCGGACGCTCGGGGACAGGCTCCTACGAGCAGTACTTC CSGRSGTGSYEQYF
TRBJ2-5 TRBD2 TRBV5-8 . TGTGCCAGCCCCGGACTAGCGGGATTCTGGGAGACCCAGTACTTC CASPGLAGFWETQYF
TRBJ2-3 . TRBV6-2/TRBV6-3 . TGTGCCAGCAGTTCGGCGGTCCGATTTGATACGCAGTATTTT CASSSAVRFDTQYF
TRBJ2-7 . TRBV5-5 once TGTGCCAGCAGCTTGGGCGGAGTCGAGCAGTACTTC CASSLGGVEQYF
TRBJ2-7 TRBD1 TRBV18 . TGTGCCAGCTCAACTACAGGGGGCTCGGGCCACGAGCAGTACTTC CASSTTGGSGHEQYF
TRBJ2-3 . TRBV3-1/TRBV3-2 . TGTGCCAGCAACTCAGGGGTTACGCAGTATTTT CASNSGVTQYF